This T cell receptor (beta chain) emerged from a study of T-cell memory formation after mild COVID-19. Across the study: TCR clusters were largely donor specific.

Overall study findings and caveats: There were some responding clones in pre-infection memory, which suggested that cross-reactive memory had joined.

Constant-segment-primed 5'RACE gave TCR alpha and TCR beta cDNA libraries with sample barcodes and UMIs. From the 5' RACE reads, TCRdb called clonotypes with MiXCR, one entry per CDR3 protein. This sample has about 100,000 distinct CDR3 sequences, with under 15% found just once. V lost 3 bases and J lost 7, with 10 bases in between. Germline CDR1 and CDR2: SEHNR and FQNEAQ (reference sequence). The CDR3 runs to 14 residues. With respect to this clonotype: Its antigen is currently unknown.

The source is a man younger than 30 who had mild COVID-19 (a few samples of this study predate the infection). Cell type and time point are not known. The chain is built from TRBV7-9 and TRBJ1-6, with D possibly TRBD1 on 5 matching bases. Sequences were obtained from PBMCs or a T cell subset sorted from them (not recorded which). This CDR3 is CASSLTVGNSPLHF. CDR3 coding DNA: TGTGCCAGCAGCTTGACAGTAGGAAATTCACCCCTCCACTTT.